This TCR beta chain comes out of a study of identical twins. Findings and limits, study-wide: The models systematically underestimated how much out-of-frame TCR alpha was shared in monozygotic twins. Donors were not followed over many years; analysis was cross-sectional.

The germline V gene has CDR1 MNHEY and CDR2 SVGAGI. Trimming took 2 bases from V and 4 from J; bases not matched to a gene: 4. The CDR3 runs to 14 residues. One entry per CDR3 protein results from TCRdb running MiXCR on the 5' RACE reads. The table lists about 890,000 distinct CDR3 sequences, over 9% of them singletons, with around 1.6% in the top ten. For this clonotype: Its antigen remains unidentified.

The same data also contributed to another study, on yellow fever vaccine responses in identical twins.

The chain couples TRBV6-5 to TRBJ1-2; 7 positions agree with TRBD1. The sequencing input was PBMCs. This clonotype was obtained from a woman aged 18-29 years in good health. CDR3 region: CASSYDRVSYGYTF. The CDR3 DNA follows: TGTGCCAGCAGTTACGACAGGGTCAGCTATGGCTACACCTTC.